A selection of T cell receptor beta chains follows, all from one sample in a study of tumor-infiltrating lymphocytes in primary liver carcinoma. TCRdb called the multiplex PCR reads again in MiXCR, with one record for every CDR3 protein. This table has about 30,000 distinct CDR3 sequences, 70% to 80% appearing once. Input material: liver tumor tissue from sampling region 3. These receptors were obtained from a woman aged 25 to 45 with primary liver carcinoma and hepatitis B virus infection. CDR3s include the opening cysteine and the closing phenylalanine or tryptophan. The D gene is left open where the match is weak. Some rows mark clone size as missing; the rest say once, few, many or name a class of expanded clone.

clone size: NA; D gene: NA; V gene: TRBV11-2; J gene: TRBJ2-1; CDR3 protein: CASREGGTIFYNEQFF; CDR3 DNA: TGTGCCAGTAGGGAGGGAGGGACAATCTTCTACAATGAGCAGTTCTTC
clone size: medium-sized; D gene: NA; V gene: TRBV6-6; J gene: TRBJ2-7; CDR3 protein: CASSPPYSEQYF; CDR3 DNA: TGTGCCAGCAGTCCGCCGTACTCCGAGCAGTACTTC
clone size: many; D gene: NA; V gene: TRBV11-2; J gene: TRBJ2-7; CDR3 protein: CASSLDHNSEQYF; CDR3 DNA: TGTGCCAGCAGCTTAGATCATAACAGCGAGCAGTACTTC
clone size: NA; D gene: NA; V gene: TRBV10-3; J gene: TRBJ2-5; CDR3 protein: CAISESASIQETQYF; CDR3 DNA: TGTGCCATCAGTGAGTCGGCTAGCATACAAGAGACCCAGTACTTT
clone size: NA; D gene: TRBD2; V gene: TRBV11-2; J gene: TRBJ2-7; CDR3 protein: CTSSIDRGGVNYF; CDR3 DNA: TGTACCAGCAGCATAGATCGTGGGGGGGTTAACTACTTC
clone size: NA; D gene: NA; V gene: TRBV29-1; J gene: TRBJ2-2; CDR3 protein: CSVERSGAGELFF; CDR3 DNA: TGCAGCGTTGAAAGGTCGGGCGCCGGGGAACTGTTTTTC
clone size: few; D gene: NA; V gene: TRBV12-3/TRBV12-4; J gene: TRBJ1-1; CDR3 protein: CVSSMGGYEAFF; CDR3 DNA: TGTGTTAGCAGTATGGGGGGGTATGAAGCTTTCTTT
clone size: NA; D gene: NA; V gene: TRBV9; J gene: TRBJ2-1; CDR3 protein: CVSSVNPHRGTGYNEQFF; CDR3 DNA: TGTGTCAGCAGCGTAAACCCACATCGGGGGACTGGCTACAATGAGCAGTTCTTC
clone size: NA; D gene: NA; V gene: TRBV5-4; J gene: TRBJ1-6; CDR3 protein: CVSSPRAGDNPHLHF; CDR3 DNA: TGTGTCAGCAGCCCAAGGGCGGGGGACAATCCACACCTCCACTTT
clone size: once; D gene: NA; V gene: TRBV5-5; J gene: TRBJ1-6; CDR3 protein: CASSLDVSSSPLHF; CDR3 DNA: TGTGCCAGCAGCTTGGACGTTAGTAGTTCACCCCTTCACTTT
clone size: NA; D gene: NA; V gene: TRBV5-6; J gene: TRBJ1-1; CDR3 protein: CASSFWGRGAFF; CDR3 DNA: TGTGCCAGCAGCTTTTGGGGCAGGGGAGCTTTCTTT
clone size: NA; D gene: TRBD2; V gene: TRBV7-3; J gene: TRBJ2-5; CDR3 protein: CTSSSTSGSKGTQYF; CDR3 DNA: TGTACCAGCAGCTCAACTAGCGGGAGTAAAGGGACCCAGTACTTC
clone size: NA; D gene: NA; V gene: TRBV6-5; J gene: TRBJ2-5; CDR3 protein: CASSTYRRLTQYF; CDR3 DNA: TGTGCCAGCAGTACCTACAGGAGGCTGACCCAGTACTTT
clone size: NA; D gene: TRBD2; V gene: TRBV4-1; J gene: TRBJ2-1; CDR3 protein: CAISQGTTSGRVYNEEFF; CDR3 DNA: TGCGCCATCAGCCAGGGCACTACTAGCGGGAGGGTATACAATGAGGAGTTCTTC
clone size: NA; D gene: TRBD2; V gene: TRBV10-2; J gene: TRBJ2-1; CDR3 protein: CASSVDGGSSHNEQFF; CDR3 DNA: TGCGCGAGCAGTGTGGATGGCGGGAGCTCCCACAATGAGCAGTTCTTC
clone size: medium-sized; D gene: TRBD1; V gene: TRBV4-1; J gene: TRBJ2-5; CDR3 protein: CASSQGPTGGWETQYF; CDR3 DNA: TGCGCCAGCAGCCAAGGCCCCACAGGGGGCTGGGAGACCCAGTACTTC
clone size: medium-sized; D gene: NA; V gene: TRBV10-2; J gene: TRBJ2-6; CDR3 protein: CASREAGANVLTF; CDR3 DNA: TGCGCCAGCAGGGAGGCTGGGGCCAACGTCCTGACTTTC
clone size: NA; D gene: NA; V gene: TRBV7-8; J gene: TRBJ2-3; CDR3 protein: CASSLGGMSTRYF; CDR3 DNA: TGTGCCAGCAGCTTAGGTGGAATGAGTACGCGGTATTTT
clone size: NA; D gene: NA; V gene: TRBV11-2; J gene: TRBJ2-3; CDR3 protein: CAFGDPDTRYF; CDR3 DNA: TGTGCTTTCGGGGATCCAGATACGCGGTATTTT
clone size: NA; D gene: TRBD2; V gene: TRBV10-3; J gene: TRBJ2-2; CDR3 protein: CAISITGGRESGELFF; CDR3 DNA: TGTGCCATCAGCATAACGGGAGGTCGCGAATCTGGGGAGCTGTTTTTT
clone size: NA; D gene: NA; V gene: TRBV4-3; J gene: TRBJ2-1; CDR3 protein: CASSHGARSSYNVQFF; CDR3 DNA: TGCGCCAGCAGCCATGGTGCGAGAAGCTCCTACAATGTGCAGTTCTTC
clone size: NA; D gene: NA; V gene: TRBV12-3/TRBV12-4; J gene: TRBJ2-5; CDR3 protein: CASSTTERGETHYF; CDR3 DNA: TGTGCCAGTAGCACAACAGAGAGGGGAGAGACCCATTACTTC
clone size: NA; D gene: TRBD2; V gene: TRBV5-4; J gene: TRBJ2-3; CDR3 protein: CTSKSGGDTQYF; CDR3 DNA: TGTACAAGCAAAAGCGGGGGAGATACGCAGTATTTT
clone size: NA; D gene: NA; V gene: TRBV11-2; J gene: TRBJ1-2; CDR3 protein: CANSLTFVFGGYTF; CDR3 DNA: TGTGCCAACAGCTTAACATTTGTGTTTGGCGGCTACACCTTC
clone size: few; D gene: NA; V gene: TRBV11-2; J gene: TRBJ2-5; CDR3 protein: CASSLDRLGGGGTQYF; CDR3 DNA: TGTGCTAGCAGCTTAGATCGGTTAGGAGGGGGTGGGACCCAGTACTTC
clone size: many; D gene: NA; V gene: TRBV11-2; J gene: TRBJ1-1; CDR3 protein: CAGSTQGNTEAFF; CDR3 DNA: TGTGCTGGCAGCACCCAGGGGAACACTGAAGCTTTCTTT
clone size: NA; D gene: NA; V gene: TRBV6-5; J gene: TRBJ2-5; CDR3 protein: CVSCTDSGLTQYF; CDR3 DNA: TGTGTCAGCTGTACCGACAGTGGGCTGACCCAGTACTTC